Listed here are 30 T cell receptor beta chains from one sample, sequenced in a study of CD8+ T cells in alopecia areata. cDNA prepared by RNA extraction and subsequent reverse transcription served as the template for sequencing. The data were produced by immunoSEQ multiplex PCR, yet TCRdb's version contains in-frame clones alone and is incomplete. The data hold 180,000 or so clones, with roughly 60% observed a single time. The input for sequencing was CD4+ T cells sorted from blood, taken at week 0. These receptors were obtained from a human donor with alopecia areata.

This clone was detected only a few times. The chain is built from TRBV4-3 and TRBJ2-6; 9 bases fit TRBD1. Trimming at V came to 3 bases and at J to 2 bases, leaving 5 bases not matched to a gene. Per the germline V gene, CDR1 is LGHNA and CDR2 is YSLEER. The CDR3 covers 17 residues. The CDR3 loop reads CASSHEGTGTGANVLTF. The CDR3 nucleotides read TGCGCCAGCAGCCACGAAGGGACAGGGACTGGGGCCAACGTCCTGACTTTC.

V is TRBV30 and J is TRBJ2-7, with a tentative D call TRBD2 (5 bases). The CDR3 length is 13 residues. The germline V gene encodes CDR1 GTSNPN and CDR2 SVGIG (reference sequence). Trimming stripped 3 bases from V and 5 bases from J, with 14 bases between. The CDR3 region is CAWSARGLHEQYF. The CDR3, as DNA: TGTGCCTGGAGCGCCCGAGGGTTGCACGAGCAGTACTTC.

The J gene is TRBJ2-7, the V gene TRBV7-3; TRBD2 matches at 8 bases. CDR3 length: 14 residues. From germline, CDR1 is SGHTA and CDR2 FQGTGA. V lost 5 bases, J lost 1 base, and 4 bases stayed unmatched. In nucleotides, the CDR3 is TGTGCCAGCAGCCCCAGCGGGGGTTCCTACGAGCAGTACTTC. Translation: CASSPSGGSYEQYF.

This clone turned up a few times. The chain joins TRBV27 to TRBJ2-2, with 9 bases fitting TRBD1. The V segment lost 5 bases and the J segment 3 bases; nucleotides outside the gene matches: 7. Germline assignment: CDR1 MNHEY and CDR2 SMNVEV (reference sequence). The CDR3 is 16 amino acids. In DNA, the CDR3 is TGTGCCAGCAGTCCTCGGGACAGGGTAGACACCGGGGAGCTGTTTTTT. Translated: CASSPRDRVDTGELFF.

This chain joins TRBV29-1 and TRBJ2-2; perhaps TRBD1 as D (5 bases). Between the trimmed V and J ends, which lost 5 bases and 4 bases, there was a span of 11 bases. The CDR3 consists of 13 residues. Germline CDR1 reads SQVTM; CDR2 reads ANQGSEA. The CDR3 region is CSVIQTATGELFF. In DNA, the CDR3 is TGCAGCGTTATTCAGACAGCCACCGGGGAGCTGTTTTTT.

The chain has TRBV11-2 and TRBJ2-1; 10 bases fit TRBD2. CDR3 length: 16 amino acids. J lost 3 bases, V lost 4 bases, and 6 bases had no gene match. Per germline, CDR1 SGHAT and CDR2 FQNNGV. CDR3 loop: CASSSIAGGNYNEQFF. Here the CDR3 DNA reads TGTGCCAGCAGCTCAATAGCGGGGGGTAACTACAATGAGCAGTTCTTC.

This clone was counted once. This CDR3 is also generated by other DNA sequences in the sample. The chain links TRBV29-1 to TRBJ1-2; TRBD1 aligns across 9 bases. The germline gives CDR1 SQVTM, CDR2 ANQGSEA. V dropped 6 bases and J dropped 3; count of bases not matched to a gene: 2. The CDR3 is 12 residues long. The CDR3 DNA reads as TGCAGCGTGGGACAGGGAGACTATGGCTACACCTTC. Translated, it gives CSVGQGDYGYTF.

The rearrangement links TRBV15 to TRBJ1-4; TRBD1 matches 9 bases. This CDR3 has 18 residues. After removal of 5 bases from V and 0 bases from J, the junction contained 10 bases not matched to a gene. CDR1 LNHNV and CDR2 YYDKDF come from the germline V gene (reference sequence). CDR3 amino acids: CATSRGTGRDATNEKLFF. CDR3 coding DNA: TGTGCCACCAGCCGCGGGACAGGGCGGGACGCAACTAATGAAAAACTGTTTTTT.

The CDR3 is CASSRQQETQYF. The CDR3 region has the DNA TGTGCCAGCAGTCGACAGCAAGAGACCCAGTACTTC. V and J are TRBV6-5 and TRBJ2-5; TRBD1 might be the D (5 bases). The CDR3 is 12 amino acids. Germline CDR1 is MNHEY and CDR2 is SVGAGI. Trimming took 5 bases from V and 2 from J, leaving 6 bases between them.

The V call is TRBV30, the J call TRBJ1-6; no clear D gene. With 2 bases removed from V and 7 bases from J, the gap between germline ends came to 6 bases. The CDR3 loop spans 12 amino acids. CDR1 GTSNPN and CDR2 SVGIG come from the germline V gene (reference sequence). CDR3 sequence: CAWSLVNSPLHF. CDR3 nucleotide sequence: TGTGCCTGGAGTTTGGTAAATTCACCCCTCCACTTT.

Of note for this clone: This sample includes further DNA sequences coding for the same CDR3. CDR3 sequence (DNA): TGTGCCTGGAGTCCTATGACAGGGGATCTCTACGAGCAGTACTTC. Translation: CAWSPMTGDLYEQYF. The J gene is TRBJ2-7, the V gene TRBV30, with 8 bases aligning to TRBD1. V trimming: 2 bases; J trimming: 3 bases; junction bases outside the gene matches: 9. From germline, CDR1 is GTSNPN and CDR2 SVGIG (reference sequence). There are 15 residues in the CDR3.

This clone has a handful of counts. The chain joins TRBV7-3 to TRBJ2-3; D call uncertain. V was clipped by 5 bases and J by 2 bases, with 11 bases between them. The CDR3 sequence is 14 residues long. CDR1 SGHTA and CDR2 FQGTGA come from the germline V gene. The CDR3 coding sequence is TGTGCCAGCAGCCTGTCCCACCCCACAGATACGCAGTATTTT. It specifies CASSLSHPTDTQYF. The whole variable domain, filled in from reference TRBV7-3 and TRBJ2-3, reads GAGVSQTPSNKVTEKGKYVELRCDPISGHTALYWYRQSLGQGPEFLIYFQGTGAADDSGLPNDRFFAVRPEGSVSTLKIQRTERGDSAVYLCASSLSHPTDTQYFGPGTRLTVL.

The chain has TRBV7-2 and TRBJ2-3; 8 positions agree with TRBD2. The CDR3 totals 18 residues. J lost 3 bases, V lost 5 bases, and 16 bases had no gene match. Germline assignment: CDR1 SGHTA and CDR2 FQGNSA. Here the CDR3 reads CASSQVVAAGDVTDTQYF. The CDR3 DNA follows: TGTGCCAGCAGCCAAGTCGTGGCAGCGGGGGACGTAACAGATACGCAGTATTTT.

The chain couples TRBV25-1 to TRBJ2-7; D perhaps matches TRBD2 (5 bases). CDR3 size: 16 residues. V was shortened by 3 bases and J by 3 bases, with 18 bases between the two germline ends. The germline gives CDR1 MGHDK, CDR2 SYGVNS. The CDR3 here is CASSDTGEHLGYEQYF. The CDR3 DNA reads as TGTGCCAGCAGTGATACCGGGGAACATCTAGGCTACGAGCAGTACTTC.

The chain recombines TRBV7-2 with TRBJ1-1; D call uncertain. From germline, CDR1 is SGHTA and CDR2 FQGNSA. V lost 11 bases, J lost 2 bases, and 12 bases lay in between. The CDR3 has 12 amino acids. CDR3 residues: CARSLPNTEAFF. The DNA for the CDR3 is TGTGCCCGTAGCCTACCCAACACTGAAGCTTTCTTT. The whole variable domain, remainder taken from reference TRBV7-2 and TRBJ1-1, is GAGVSQSPSNKVTEKGKDVELRCDPISGHTALYWYRQSLGQGLEFLIYFQGNSAPDKSGLPSDRFSAERTGGSVSTLTIQRTQQEDSAVYLCARSLPNTEAFFGQGTRLTVV.

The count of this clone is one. The CDR3: CAWREAGGNSPLHF. CDR3 in DNA: TGTGCCTGGAGGGAAGCGGGGGGAAACTCACCCCTCCACTTT. The rearrangement links TRBV30 to TRBJ1-6; a possible D gene is TRBD1 (5 bases). The germline V gene encodes CDR1 GTSNPN and CDR2 SVGIG (reference sequence). The germline V and J ends were trimmed by 3 bases and 10 bases, with 16 bases remaining between them. The CDR3 contains 14 residues.

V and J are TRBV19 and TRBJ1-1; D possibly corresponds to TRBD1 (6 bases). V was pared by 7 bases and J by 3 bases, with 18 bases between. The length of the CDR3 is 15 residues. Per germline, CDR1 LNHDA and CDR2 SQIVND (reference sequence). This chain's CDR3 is CASKTPTGRHTEAFF. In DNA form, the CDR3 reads TGTGCCAGTAAGACCCCGACAGGTAGGCACACTGAAGCTTTCTTT.

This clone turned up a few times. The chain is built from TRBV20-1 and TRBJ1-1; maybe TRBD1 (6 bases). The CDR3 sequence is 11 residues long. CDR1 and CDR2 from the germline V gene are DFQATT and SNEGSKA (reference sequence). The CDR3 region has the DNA TGCAGATGCGACAGGCAAACTGAAGCTTTCTTT. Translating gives CRCDRQTEAFF.

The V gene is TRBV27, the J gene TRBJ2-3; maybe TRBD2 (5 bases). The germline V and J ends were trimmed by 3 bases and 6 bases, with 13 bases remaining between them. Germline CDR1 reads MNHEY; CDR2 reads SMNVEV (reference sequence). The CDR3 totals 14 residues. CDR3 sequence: CASSFMRARDTQYF. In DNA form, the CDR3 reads TGTGCCAGCAGTTTTATGCGGGCGAGGGATACGCAGTATTTT.

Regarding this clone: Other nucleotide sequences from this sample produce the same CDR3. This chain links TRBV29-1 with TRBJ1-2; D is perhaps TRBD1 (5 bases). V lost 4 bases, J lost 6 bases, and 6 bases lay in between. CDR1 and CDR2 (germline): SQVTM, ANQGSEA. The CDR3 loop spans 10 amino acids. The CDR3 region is CSVGGDGYTF. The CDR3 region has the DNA TGCAGCGTTGGGGGCGATGGCTACACCTTC.

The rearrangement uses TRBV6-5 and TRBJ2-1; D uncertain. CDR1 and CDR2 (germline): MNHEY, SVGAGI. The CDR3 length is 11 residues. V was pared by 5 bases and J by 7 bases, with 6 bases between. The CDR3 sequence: CASSPLNEQFF. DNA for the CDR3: TGTGCCAGCAGTCCCCTGAATGAGCAGTTCTTC.

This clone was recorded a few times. Here the CDR3 DNA reads TGCAGCGTTGAGGGGGACGATGGCTACACCTTC. This codes for CSVEGDDGYTF. V is TRBV29-1 and J is TRBJ1-2, with D tentatively TRBD1 (5 bases). V was pared by 3 bases and J by 6 bases, with 8 bases between. Germline CDR1 reads SQVTM; CDR2 reads ANQGSEA. This CDR3 spans 11 amino acids.

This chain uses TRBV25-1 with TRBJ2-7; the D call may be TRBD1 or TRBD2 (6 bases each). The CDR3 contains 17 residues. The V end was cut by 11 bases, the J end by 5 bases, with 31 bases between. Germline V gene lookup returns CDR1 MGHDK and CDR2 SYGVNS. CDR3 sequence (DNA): TGTGCCGTATCGTGGGGTGAAGTACAGGGAGGAATAGACGAGCAGTACTTC. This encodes CAVSWGEVQGGIDEQYF.

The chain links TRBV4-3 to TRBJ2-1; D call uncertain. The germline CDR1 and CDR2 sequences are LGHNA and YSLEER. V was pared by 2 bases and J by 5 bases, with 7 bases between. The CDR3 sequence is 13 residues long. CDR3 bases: TGCGCCAGCAGCCAATCGTTGAACAATGAGCAGTTCTTC. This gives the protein CASSQSLNNEQFF.

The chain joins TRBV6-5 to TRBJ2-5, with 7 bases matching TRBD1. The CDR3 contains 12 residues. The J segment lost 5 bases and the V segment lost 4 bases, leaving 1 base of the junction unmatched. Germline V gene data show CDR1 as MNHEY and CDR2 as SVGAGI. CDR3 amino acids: CASSSQGETQYF. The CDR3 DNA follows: TGTGCCAGCAGTTCACAGGGGGAGACCCAGTACTTC.

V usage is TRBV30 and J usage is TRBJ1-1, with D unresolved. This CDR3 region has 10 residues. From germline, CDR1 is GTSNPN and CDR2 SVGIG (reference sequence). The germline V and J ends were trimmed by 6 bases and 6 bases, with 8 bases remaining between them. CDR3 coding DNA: TGTGCCTGCGGGCGGTCTGAAGCTTTCTTT. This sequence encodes CACGRSEAFF.

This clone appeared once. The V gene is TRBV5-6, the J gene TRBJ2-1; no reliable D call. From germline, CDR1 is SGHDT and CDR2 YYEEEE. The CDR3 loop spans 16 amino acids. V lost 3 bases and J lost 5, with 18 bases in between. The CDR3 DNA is TGTGCCAGCAGCTCCTTGGCTCGAACAACCAACAATGAGCAGTTCTTC. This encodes CASSSLARTTNNEQFF.

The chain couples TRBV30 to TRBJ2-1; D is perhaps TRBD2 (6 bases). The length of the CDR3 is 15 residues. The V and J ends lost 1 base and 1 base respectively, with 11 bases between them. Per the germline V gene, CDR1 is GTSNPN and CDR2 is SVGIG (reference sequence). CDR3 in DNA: TGTGCCTGGAGTGGGGGAGGCGCTTCCTACAATGAGCAGTTCTTC. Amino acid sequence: CAWSGGGASYNEQFF.

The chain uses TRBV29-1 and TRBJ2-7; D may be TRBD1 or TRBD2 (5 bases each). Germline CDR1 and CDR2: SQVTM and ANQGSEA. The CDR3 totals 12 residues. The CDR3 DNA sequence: TGCAGAGGAGCGGCAGGGAGATGGGAGCAGTACTTC. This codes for CRGAAGRWEQYF.

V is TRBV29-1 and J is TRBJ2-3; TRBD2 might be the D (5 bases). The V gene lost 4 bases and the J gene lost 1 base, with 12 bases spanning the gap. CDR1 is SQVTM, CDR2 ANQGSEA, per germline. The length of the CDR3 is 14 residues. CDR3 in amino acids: CSVVGGLGTDTQYF. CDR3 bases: TGCAGCGTTGTCGGCGGGTTAGGCACAGATACGCAGTATTTT.